This TCR beta chain emerged from a study of a mutant IDH1 vaccine in newly diagnosed glioma. Measured with immunoSEQ multiplex PCR; TCRdb has only the in-frame clones, and not every one. The table shows about 68,000 clones, with more than 65% occurring only once. Indicated time point: baseline, week 1 (first vaccination visit). Treatment given: pre-vaccination baseline after standard-of-care therapy. In every donor, the tumor was a new WHO grade 3 or 4 IDH1-mutant, ATRX-lost astrocytoma. The CDR3 has 17 residues. Trimming took off 0 bases at V and 1 base at J, with 18 bases between the two ends. Looked up from germline, CDR1 is SQVTM and CDR2 is ANQGSEA.

The receptor comes from a man over 45 with glioma. V and J are TRBV29-1 and TRBJ1-1; D call uncertain. The sample in question was PBMCs, obtained from a glioma patient treated with radiotherapy, temozolomide or both. CDR3 nucleotide sequence: TGCAGCGTTGAAGACCCCGGGTGGGAGCGGAAGAACACTGAAGCTTTCTTT. Encoded protein: CSVEDPGWERKNTEAFF.